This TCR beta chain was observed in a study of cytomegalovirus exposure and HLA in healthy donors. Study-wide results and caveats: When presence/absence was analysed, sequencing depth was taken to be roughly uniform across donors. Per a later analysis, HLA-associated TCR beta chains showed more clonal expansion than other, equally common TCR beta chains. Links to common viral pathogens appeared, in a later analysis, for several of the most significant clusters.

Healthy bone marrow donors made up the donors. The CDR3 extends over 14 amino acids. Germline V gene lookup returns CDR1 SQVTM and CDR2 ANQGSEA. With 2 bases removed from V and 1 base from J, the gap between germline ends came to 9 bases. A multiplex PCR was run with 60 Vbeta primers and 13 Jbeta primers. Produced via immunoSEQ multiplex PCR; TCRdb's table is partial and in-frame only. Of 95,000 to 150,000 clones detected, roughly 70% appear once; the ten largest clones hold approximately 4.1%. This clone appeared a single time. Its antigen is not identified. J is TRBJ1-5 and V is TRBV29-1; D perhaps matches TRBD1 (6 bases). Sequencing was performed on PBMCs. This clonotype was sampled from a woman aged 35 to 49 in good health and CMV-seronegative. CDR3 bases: TGCAGCGTTGAAACAGGGTTGAGCAATCAGCCCCAGCATTTT. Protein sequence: CSVETGLSNQPQHF.